The 21 T cell receptor beta chains below were found in one sample sequenced in a study of blood T cell repertoires in COVID-19. Method: immunoSEQ multiplex PCR; TCRdb's copy keeps in-frame clones and lacks some. The table includes roughly 220,000 clones, roughly 88% detected once. The sequenced sample was peripheral blood. The receptor set was obtained from a woman aged 40 to 50 who had recovered from COVID-19.

The J gene is TRBJ1-1, the V gene TRBV5-1; D gene uncertain. In germline, CDR1 is SGHRS, CDR2 YFSETQ. Trimming removed 2 bases at V and 5 bases at J, with 13 bases between. The CDR3 sequence is 14 residues long. As DNA, the CDR3 is TGCGCCAGCAGCTTAAACCCTCGGAGTACTGAAGCTTTCTTT. Its protein product is CASSLNPRSTEAFF.

The V and J genes are TRBV18 and TRBJ2-7; 8 bases agree with TRBD1. The V and J ends lost 2 bases and 5 bases, in that order; junction bases with no gene match: 11. The germline V gene encodes CDR1 KGHSH and CDR2 LQKENI. CDR3 length: 16 residues. CDR3 bases: TGTGCCAGCTCACCAATGCTTTGGACAGGGCTTCACGAGCAGTACTTC. Amino acids: CASSPMLWTGLHEQYF. The full variable domain, its missing parts supplied by reference TRBV18 and TRBJ2-7, is NAGVMQNPRHLVRRRGQEARLRCSPMKGHSHVYWYRQLPEEGLKFMVYLQKENIIDESGMPKERFSAEFPKEGPSILRIQQVVRGDSAAYFCASSPMLWTGLHEQYFGPGTRLTVT.

The chain recombines TRBV7-2 with TRBJ2-7; 14 bases match TRBD2. J was trimmed by 3 bases and V by 0 bases; bases with no gene match: 16. The CDR3 runs to 21 residues. Germline assignment: CDR1 SGHTA and CDR2 FQGNSA. The CDR3 loop reads CASSLAPSGLAGGLKYYEQYF. The DNA of the CDR3 is TGTGCCAGCAGCTTAGCGCCAAGTGGACTAGCGGGGGGCCTGAAATACTACGAGCAGTACTTC.

This clone has only a few counts. This chain connects TRBV3-1 (or the pseudogene TRBV3-2) to TRBJ2-6; 8 bases line up with TRBD1. The CDR3 sequence is 17 residues long. In germline, CDR1 is LGHDT, CDR2 YNNKEL (reference sequence). The trim removed 4 bases at V and 2 bases at J, leaving 7 bases unmatched. The CDR3 DNA is TGTGCCAGCAGCCCGACAGGGGTGTTGCCTGGGGCCAACGTCCTGACTTTC. Protein sequence: CASSPTGVLPGANVLTF.

With regard to this clone: Other nucleotide sequences in the sample specify the same CDR3. The V call is TRBV6-5, the J call TRBJ1-2; D unresolved. V was shortened by 0 bases and J by 2 bases, with 7 bases between the two germline ends. CDR3 length: 14 residues. Germline CDR1 reads MNHEY; CDR2 reads SVGAGI. The CDR3 sequence is CASSYSTENYGYTF. The CDR3 coding sequence is TGTGCCAGCAGTTACTCGACGGAGAACTATGGCTACACCTTC.

The chain combines TRBV5-4 with TRBJ2-3, with a tentative D call TRBD2 (6 bases). This CDR3 is 15 amino acids long. Trimming cost V 7 bases and J 4 bases, with 19 bases left between them. In germline, CDR1 is SGHNT, CDR2 YYREEE (reference sequence). The CDR3 here is CASSASGYQSDTQYF. CDR3 coding DNA: TGTGCCAGCTCGGCCAGCGGGTACCAATCAGATACGCAGTATTTT.

This clone came up a few times. At one boundary the junction diverges from the germline segment, which might be a read error. The chain uses TRBV7-7 and TRBJ2-2; 9 bases are shared with TRBD2. This CDR3 is built from 15 residues. The V gene's germline CDR1 is SSHAT and CDR2 FNYEAQ (reference sequence). CDR3 region: CASSLTSGNTGELFF. CDR3 nucleotide sequence: TGTGCTAGCAGCCTGACTAGCGGGAACACCGGGGAGCTGTTTTTT.

This clone was seen a handful of times. The gene calls are TRBV6-5 and TRBJ2-7, with 7 nucleotides matching TRBD2. V dropped 2 bases and J dropped 0; count of bases not matched to a gene: 4. The CDR3 has 15 amino acids. Germline CDR1 reads MNHEY; CDR2 reads SVGAGI. Here the CDR3 reads CASSYGAGTSYEQYF. The CDR3 nucleotides read TGTGCCAGCAGTTACGGAGCGGGGACCTCCTACGAGCAGTACTTC.

The genes are TRBV6-5 and TRBJ1-2; the match to TRBD1 covers 9 bases. Germline values: CDR1 MNHEY, CDR2 SVGAGI. Losses at the gene ends were 0 bases for V and 5 bases for J; bases not matched to a gene: 4. The length of the CDR3 is 15 residues. The CDR3 DNA sequence: TGTGCCAGCAGTTACTCGAGGGACAGGGCTTATGGCTACACCTTC. Translating it yields CASSYSRDRAYGYTF.

This sequence joins TRBV11-3 and TRBJ2-4; 11 bases line up with TRBD2. V was clipped by 2 bases and J by 0 bases; unmatched bases: 9. Germline V CDR1 and CDR2: SGHNT, YENEEA. The CDR3 extends over 19 amino acids. Here the CDR3 DNA reads TGTGCCAGCAGCTTACCCGGGACTAGCGGAGATCTAGCCAAAAACATTCAGTACTTC. It is translated as CASSLPGTSGDLAKNIQYF.

The rearrangement uses TRBV5-1 and TRBJ2-1; TRBD1 might be the D (5 bases). The V end was cut by 4 bases, the J end by 7 bases, with 12 bases between. CDR3 size: 13 residues. Germline CDR1 and CDR2: SGHRS and YFSETQ. The CDR3 DNA is TGCGCCAGCAGCGCGAGACAGTGGAATGAGCAGTTCTTC. Protein sequence: CASSARQWNEQFF.

The V call is TRBV13, the J call TRBJ1-3; 7 bases line up with TRBD1. This CDR3 spans 15 amino acids. The junction had 5 bases not matched to a gene; V was cut back by 3 bases and J by 3 bases. Germline CDR1 PRHDT, CDR2 FYEKMQ (reference sequence). DNA of the CDR3: TGTGCCAGCAGCTTTACAGGGGAAAGTGGAAACACCATATATTTT. It codes for CASSFTGESGNTIYF.

This clone was found a few times. The chain is built from TRBV6-5 and TRBJ2-7; D perhaps matches TRBD2 (6 bases). Trimming removed 3 bases from V and 2 bases from J, with 14 bases in between. Germline-derived CDR1 and CDR2 are MNHEY and SVGAGI. The CDR3 is 15 residues long. The CDR3, as DNA: TGTGCCAGCAGTTATGATCGGCGGGGCCCCTACGAGCAGTACTTC. Translating gives CASSYDRRGPYEQYF.

The chain uses TRBV7-2 and TRBJ2-3, with D possibly matching TRBD1 (6 bases). Per the germline V gene, CDR1 is SGHTA and CDR2 is FQGNSA. V was clipped by 5 bases and J by 0 bases, with 9 bases between them. The CDR3 runs 14 residues. CDR3 DNA: TGTGCCAGCAGCCCAGGGGTTAGCACAGATACGCAGTATTTT. This gives the protein CASSPGVSTDTQYF. The full variable domain, its missing parts supplied by reference TRBV7-2 and TRBJ2-3, is GAGVSQSPSNKVTEKGKDVELRCDPISGHTALYWYRQSLGQGLEFLIYFQGNSAPDKSGLPSDRFSAERTGGSVSTLTIQRTQQEDSAVYLCASSPGVSTDTQYFGPGTRLTVL.

The chain recombines TRBV2 with TRBJ2-5; 7 bases fit TRBD1. In germline, CDR1 is SNHLY, CDR2 FYNNEI. The CDR3 covers 14 residues. The V segment lost 7 bases and the J segment 5 bases; nucleotides outside the gene matches: 10. CDR3 DNA: TGTGCCAGCACCTGGCAGGGGGTTCTTGAGACCCAGTACTTC. Amino acids: CASTWQGVLETQYF.

This clone occurred once. The rearrangement joins TRBV4-3 to TRBJ1-4, with TRBD1 as a possible D gene (5 bases). Deletions cut 4 bases from V and 4 bases from J, with 13 bases between. The CDR3 is 15 residues long. CDR1 is LGHNA and CDR2 is YSLEER in the germline V gene. The CDR3: CASSRLREGNEKLFF. CDR3 coding DNA: TGCGCCAGCAGCCGTCTCAGGGAGGGTAATGAAAAACTGTTTTTT.

In its sample, this clone was seen once. The rearrangement joins TRBV10-3 to TRBJ1-1; 8 bases fit TRBD1. Germline loops: CDR1 ENHRY, CDR2 SYGVKD. The CDR3 is 15 amino acids. Unmatched junction bases numbered 8, after V lost 4 bases and J lost 4 bases. The CDR3 here is CAISGFQGASTEAFF. The CDR3 DNA reads TGTGCCATCAGTGGATTTCAGGGGGCTAGCACTGAAGCTTTCTTT.

This clone was seen only a few times. The V call is TRBV3-1 (or the pseudogene TRBV3-2), the J call TRBJ1-5; D is undetermined. The CDR3 loop spans 14 amino acids. V was clipped by 4 bases and J by 1 base, with 8 bases between them. Germline V gene data show CDR1 as LGHDT and CDR2 as YNNKEL (reference sequence). The CDR3 DNA follows: TGTGCCAGCAGCCTCCAAACAAGCAATCAGCCCCAGCATTTT. Its translation is CASSLQTSNQPQHF.

The V and J genes are TRBV13 and TRBJ2-7, with D perhaps TRBD2 (6 bases). The CDR3 is 14 residues long. Trimming shortened V by 0 bases and J by 3 bases, and 9 bases separated the two germline ends. Germline V gene sequence: CDR1 PRHDT, CDR2 FYEKMQ (reference sequence). The CDR3 coding sequence is TGTGCCAGCAGCTTAGGCCGGGGGAACTACGAGCAGTACTTC. The encoded protein is CASSLGRGNYEQYF.

This CDR3 is CASSLGSGNTGELFF. In nucleotides, the CDR3 is TGTGCCAGCAGCTTAGGTTCAGGGAACACCGGGGAGCTGTTTTTT. The chain carries TRBV11-3 and TRBJ2-2, with no clear D. Trimming stripped 1 base from V and 1 base from J, with 7 bases between. Germline CDR1 reads SGHNT; CDR2 reads YENEEA. CDR3 length: 15 residues.

The chain couples TRBV5-1 to TRBJ1-1, with 10 bases that match TRBD1. J was trimmed by 6 bases and V by 4 bases; bases with no gene match: 3. Per germline, CDR1 SGHRS and CDR2 YFSETQ. CDR3 length: 13 amino acids. The CDR3 region has the DNA TGCGCCAGCAGCACCGGGACAGGGGCTGAAGCTTTCTTT. Amino acids: CASSTGTGAEAFF.